This T cell receptor beta chain was captured by sequencing in a study of T cells after posttransplantation cyclophosphamide. Sequenced by immunoSEQ multiplex PCR; TCRdb stores in-frame clones only, minus some. The sample contains 15,000 to 20,000 clones, roughly 80% of which appear only once. Germline CDR1 is MGHRA and CDR2 is YSYEKL. The CDR3 spans 14 residues. Cyclophosphamide on days +3 and +4 followed busulfan-fludarabine conditioning and a marrow graft. This sample comprised CD8+ T cells sorted from PBMCs, obtained around 2,000 days after a stem cell transplant with posttransplant cyclophosphamide. V usage is TRBV4-1 and J usage is TRBJ2-5; TRBD1 matches at 8 bases. The end of the DNA fits TRBJ2-7 better, so the J call may be wrong. The clonotype was recovered from a female patient in her forties or fifties who received an allogeneic stem cell transplant from a related donor, was CMV-positive, and had no GVHD. The T cells may come from the graft donor. The CDR3, as DNA: TGCGCCAGCAGCCCCGGGACAGGCGCCTACGAGCAGTACTTC. Amino acids: CASSPGTGAYEQYF.